These 8 T cell receptor beta chains were all obtained from the same sample, sequenced in a study of blood T cell repertoires in COVID-19. Produced via immunoSEQ multiplex PCR; TCRdb's table is partial and in-frame only. The table includes roughly 300,000 clones, approximately 91% detected once. The sequencing input was PBMCs or T cells enriched from blood (not recorded which). These receptors came from a woman aged 40 to 49 with acute COVID-19.

The chain is built from TRBV28 and TRBJ1-1; D not resolved. CDR3 length equals 16 residues. CDR1 is MDHEN, CDR2 SYDVKM, per germline. V was clipped by 6 bases and J by 1 base, with 18 bases between them. CDR3 in DNA: TGTGCCAGCAGGCCGGCCATAGCTTCGGGGAACACTGAAGCTTTCTTT. Its translation: CASRPAIASGNTEAFF.

V usage is TRBV7-3 and J usage is TRBJ2-3; 9 bases align to TRBD1. Germline assignment: CDR1 SGHTA and CDR2 FQGTGA. The CDR3 contains 14 residues. Losses at the gene ends were 4 bases for V and 5 bases for J; bases not matched to a gene: 4. CDR3 in amino acids: CASSSQGAGDTQYF. The CDR3 nucleotides read TGTGCCAGCAGCTCACAGGGGGCAGGAGATACGCAGTATTTT. Full variable domain (rest looked up from reference TRBV7-3 and TRBJ2-3): GAGVSQTPSNKVTEKGKYVELRCDPISGHTALYWYRQSLGQGPEFLIYFQGTGAADDSGLPNDRFFAVRPEGSVSTLKIQRTERGDSAVYLCASSSQGAGDTQYFGPGTRLTVL.

The V gene is TRBV7-9, the J gene TRBJ2-1; D gene uncertain. Trimming cost V 5 bases and J 12 bases, with 11 bases left between them. The CDR3 extends over 11 amino acids. The germline gives CDR1 SEHNR, CDR2 FQNEAQ (reference sequence). The CDR3 DNA sequence: TGTGCCAGCAGCCCTCCCTATGGGCAGTTCTTC. It specifies CASSPPYGQFF.

The J gene is TRBJ2-1, the V gene TRBV24-1, with D tentatively TRBD1 (5 bases). The V gene lost 0 bases and the J gene lost 9 bases, with 11 bases spanning the gap. In germline, CDR1 is KGHDR, CDR2 SFDVKD. This CDR3 contains 14 residues. Here the CDR3 reads CATSDLRGSREQFF. In DNA, the CDR3 is TGTGCCACCAGTGATTTGAGGGGTTCACGTGAGCAGTTCTTC.

The rearrangement joins TRBV24-1 to TRBJ1-1; TRBD1 agrees at 10 bases. V shed 4 bases and J 3 bases; nucleotides not matched to a gene: 10. The CDR3 length is 17 residues. Germline-derived CDR1 and CDR2 are KGHDR and SFDVKD. CDR3 DNA: TGTGCCACCAGTGAGCCCACGACAGGGGGCGTGGACACTGAAGCTTTCTTT. This sequence encodes CATSEPTTGGVDTEAFF.

The V and J genes are TRBV5-1 and TRBJ2-3, with a weak D call TRBD1 (5 bases). V lost 3 bases and J lost 1, with 12 bases in between. The CDR3 runs 15 residues. The V gene's germline CDR1 is SGHRS and CDR2 YFSETQ. CDR3 coding DNA: TGCGCCAGCAGCTGGGGCGGCGGAGGCACAGATACGCAGTATTTT. This translates into CASSWGGGGTDTQYF.

The gene calls are TRBV4-3 and TRBJ2-5; D is perhaps TRBD2 (5 bases). This CDR3 region has 13 residues. The V gene lost 2 bases and the J gene lost 5 bases, with 9 bases spanning the gap. Per germline, CDR1 LGHNA and CDR2 YSLEER. CDR3 sequence (DNA): TGCGCCAGCAGCCAAAACCGAGGGGAGACCCAGTACTTC. Amino acids: CASSQNRGETQYF.

V gene TRBV5-1 combines with J gene TRBJ1-4; 7 bases map to TRBD1. V was pared by 4 bases and J by 4 bases, with 4 bases of the junction left unmatched. This CDR3 contains 14 residues. Germline V gives CDR1 SGHRS, CDR2 YFSETQ. CDR3 nucleotides: TGCGCCAGCAGCCTACAGGGGAATAATGAAAAACTGTTTTTT. Its protein is CASSLQGNNEKLFF.